This TCR beta chain originates from a study of healthy donors' naive CD4 and CD8 T cells (dated by TCRdb to 2014 to 2015). Some background on the complete study: Donors were chosen to span three age groups (20-25, 40-50 and 60-70 years, several each), with mean age roughly 46 and half female. For TCR alpha, a new primer set was designed to cover all functional IMGT alpha gene variants, and the remainder of the protocol was kept the same as the beta-chain workflow. Peripheral blood mononuclear cells were collected from 15 to 20 healthy, unrelated individuals. The donors were HLA-typed by sequencing at HLA-A, -B, -C, -DRB1, -DQB1 and -DPB1, using the SBTexcellerator protocol, an ABI3130xl analyzer and SBTengine software. Rearranged TCR alpha and beta chains from naive CD4+ and CD8+ T cells were sequenced in the study to test how TCR variation relates to lineage commitment.

Cells with a CD4+CD8-CD45RO-CD45RA+ profile were isolated by FACS and defined as naive CD4+ T cells, and those with a CD8+CD4-CD45RA+CD27bright profile were defined as naive CD8+ T cells. Antibodies against CD4 (RPA-T4), CD8 (SK1), CD27 (O323), CD45RA (HI100) and CD45RO (UCHL1) were used for sorting. Points on this clonotype: Its antigen is unknown. No much larger clonotype is one base removed from it; base qualities were not supplied.

What the work shows at the level of the full study, not this receptor alone: Because alpha and beta chains were sequenced in bulk and could not be paired, combined chain effects were not evaluated. Possible repertoire bias arising from homeostatic proliferation of naive T cells was not directly addressed. Most V and J gene segments were reportedly biased between naive CD4+ and CD8+ cells, consistently across donors and independent of HLA genotype. V genes, J genes and CDR3 charge together appeared to explain 10% to 15% of CD4/CD8 propensity variance, in a largely additive manner. In both chains, CD4+ lineage was linked to a positively charged CDR3, whereas CD8+ lineage was linked to a negatively charged CDR3.

TCRdb lists the instrument as 454 GS FLX Titanium. A previously published linear amplification protocol was used to build the TCR libraries, starting from approximately 460 ng of total RNA. The Roche/454 Genome Sequencer with Titanium chemistry was used for sequencing. The study's processing was this. A total of 65,000 to 80,000 rearranged TCR alpha transcripts were sequenced from about 5 of the healthy donors. Unique TCR clonotypes were defined by the CDR3 junction under IMGT nomenclature, and duplicate transcripts were removed. Logistic regression in R 2.13.0 modeled CD4 versus CD8 status as a function of V and J genes, with adjustment for donor effects and Bonferroni correction for multiple testing. Starting from the raw public reads, TCRdb applied fastp trimming at Q25, assembled clones with MiXCR and retained in-frame beta chains. Rows merge per CDR3 protein into single entries with the most common DNA and genes. TCRdb's processing, not the study's, gives the V and J calls here. The sample has about 200,000 distinct CDR3 sequences on record, under 85% of them singletons. The ten largest clones add up to about 2.3% of the sample.

This sequence originates from a pool of human donors in good health; the sample pools cells from several healthy donors. The sample comprised naive CD4+ and CD8+ T cells sorted from blood, pooled from several donors. Taken with the paper, the label for cell subset or site translates to: FACS-sorted naive CD4+ (CD45RO-CD45RA+) and naive CD8+ (CD45RA+CD27bright) T cells.

The CDR3 region: CASSYSRPGTGGDGYTF. The DNA sequence is as follows: TGTGCCAGCAGTTACTCGAGGCCCGGGACAGGGGGCGATGGCTACACCTTC. This chain joins TRBV6-5 to TRBJ1-2, and TRBD1 matches 12 of the central bases. From the cysteine up to the phenylalanine, the CDR3 has a length of 17 residues. Only the CDR3 part of the read is kept: 51 bases, read in frame from the first base. CDR1 and CDR2, looked up from the germline V gene, are MNHEY and SVGAGI. V ends up 0 bases short and J 6 bases short, with an unmatched junction base count of 8.